The text below deals with one T cell receptor (beta chain). Germline assignment: CDR1 SGHTA and CDR2 FQGNSA. This CDR3 is built from 18 residues. With 1 base clipped from V and 2 bases from J, the junction kept 7 bases outside the gene matches. This specimen belongs to a study of blood T cell repertoires in COVID-19. Overall study context: Acute and convalescent COVID-19 samples came from the United States, Italy and Spain.

Cohorts were based on clinical histories the participants reported. Generated by immunoSEQ multiplex PCR, the TCRdb table keeps only in-frame clones and is missing some. This table holds 300,000 to 400,000 clones, approximately 87% found once. The receptor's source is a woman in her thirties with acute COVID-19. The chain links TRBV7-2 to TRBJ2-3, with 12 bases lining up with TRBD2. The specimen was PBMCs or T cells enriched from blood (not recorded which). The CDR3 DNA reads TGTGCCAGCAGCTTAGTCTCACTAGCGGGGGGAATCACAGATACGCAGTATTTT. Amino acids: CASSLVSLAGGITDTQYF. The variable domain in full, completed from reference TRBV7-2 and TRBJ2-3, reads GAGVSQSPSNKVTEKGKDVELRCDPISGHTALYWYRQSLGQGLEFLIYFQGNSAPDKSGLPSDRFSAERTGGSVSTLTIQRTQQEDSAVYLCASSLVSLAGGITDTQYFGPGTRLTVL.